Below are 27 T cell receptor beta chains sequenced from a single sample in a study of blood T cells in healthy people across ages (dated by TCRdb to about 2015). The library was obtained by 5' RACE. The second PCR ran for roughly 6 to 11 cycles and used a J-beta primer mix along with a sample-barcoded 5' primer. Using fastp trimming at Q25 and MiXCR clonotype assembly, TCRdb reanalyzed the public sequencing data and kept in-frame beta chains. Here each entry gathers all rows of one CDR3 protein and keeps the most common genes and DNA. The sample table contains approximately 2,000,000 distinct CDR3 sequences; only one count was recorded for 35% to 50% of them. The ten largest clones represent 23% of the sample. Sequenced sample: blood. Receptors were obtained from a human donor in good health.

This chain connects TRBV5-1 to TRBJ2-1; 14 bases are shared with TRBD2. The CDR3 length is 16 residues. Germline V CDR1 and CDR2: SGHRS, YFSETQ. Trimming took 4 bases from V and 8 from J; bases not matched to a gene: 8. Written as DNA, the CDR3 is TGCGCCAGCAGCCCGGGACTAGCGGGGGCTATGGATGAGCAGTTCTTC. Translation: CASSPGLAGAMDEQFF.

This clonotype was observed a handful of times. The chain recombines TRBV6-2 or TRBV6-3 with TRBJ2-7; TRBD1 agrees at 10 bases. Germline CDR1 is MNHEY and CDR2 is SVGEGT. V lost 5 bases and J lost 2; bases outside the gene matches: 9. This CDR3 region has 16 residues. In DNA form, the CDR3 reads TGTGCCAGCAGTCGGGACAGGGGACAACCAGCCTACGAGCAGTACTTC. Its translation is CASSRDRGQPAYEQYF.

This clonotype was found a few times. The chain links TRBV7-2 to TRBJ2-7, with 7 bases aligning to TRBD1. In germline, CDR1 is SGHTA, CDR2 FQGNSA. The V segment lost 5 bases and the J segment 7 bases; nucleotides outside the gene matches: 17. The CDR3 runs to 16 residues. CDR3 in DNA: TGTGCCAGCAGCCTCGGACAGGCCGGACTTTCGATTGAGCAGTACTTC. Its protein is CASSLGQAGLSIEQYF.

The CDR3 bases are TGTGCCAGCATTGGAGGGATACAGACACCCATTGCCTACGAGCAGTACTTC. Protein product: CASIGGIQTPIAYEQYF. This sequence joins TRBV6-1 and TRBJ2-7, with a tentative D call TRBD2 (6 bases). This CDR3 has 17 amino acids. Deletions cut 7 bases from V and 2 bases from J, with 24 bases between. Germline CDR1 MNHNS, CDR2 SASEGT.

The chain uses TRBV5-1 and TRBJ2-1; 7 nucleotides agree with TRBD2. Germline lookup yields CDR1 SGHRS and CDR2 YFSETQ. CDR3 length: 15 residues. Trimming cost V 4 bases and J 3 bases; bases outside gene matches: 7. CDR3 DNA sequence: TGCGCCAGCAGCGTGTCTAGCGGAGTCTACAATGAGCAGTTCTTC. Its protein is CASSVSSGVYNEQFF.

There are a few counts of this clonotype. The V call is TRBV20-1, the J call TRBJ2-7; D call uncertain. CDR1 is DFQATT and CDR2 is SNEGSKA in the germline V gene (reference sequence). CDR3 length: 14 residues. V was trimmed by 3 bases and J by 3 bases, leaving 15 bases between them. The CDR3 protein is CSASDILGNYEQYF. Written as DNA, the CDR3 is TGCAGTGCTAGTGACATTCTCGGCAACTACGAGCAGTACTTC.

The sample holds a few counts of this clonotype. V gene TRBV20-1 combines with J gene TRBJ1-1, with D unresolved. Germline V CDR1 and CDR2: DFQATT, SNEGSKA (reference sequence). The CDR3 sequence is 18 residues long. Trimming pared 0 bases from V and 6 bases from J, leaving 26 bases between. Here the CDR3 reads CSARDVLAALGGEAEAFF. The CDR3 DNA is TGCAGTGCTAGAGACGTCCTTGCAGCCCTCGGAGGAGAGGCTGAAGCTTTCTTT.

This sequence joins TRBV7-3 and TRBJ2-7, with 8 bases matching TRBD1. The CDR3 covers 14 residues. V gave up 5 bases and J gave up 7 bases; unmatched junction bases: 10. Germline values: CDR1 SGHTA, CDR2 FQGTGA. CDR3 residues: CASSPSQGAREQYF. The CDR3, as DNA: TGTGCCAGCAGCCCATCCCAGGGGGCGAGGGAGCAGTACTTC.

CDR3 sequence: CASSGTGYLETQYF. CDR3 coding DNA: TGTGCCAGCAGTGGGACAGGGTATTTGGAGACCCAGTACTTC. V and J are TRBV6-1 and TRBJ2-5, with 8 bases that match TRBD1. Trimming cost V 4 bases and J 5 bases; bases outside gene matches: 6. The length of the CDR3 is 14 residues. Germline lookup yields CDR1 MNHNS and CDR2 SASEGT.

The chain employs TRBV5-6 and TRBJ2-3; perhaps D is TRBD1 or TRBD2 (5 bases each). V lost 1 base to trimming and J lost 3 bases, with 15 bases between them. This CDR3 contains 16 residues. CDR1 SGHDT and CDR2 YYEEEE come from the germline V gene. The CDR3 DNA sequence: TGTGCCAGCAGCTTGTTTGAGAGGGGAGAAACAGATACGCAGTATTTT. Translated: CASSLFERGETDTQYF.

This clonotype was found a few times. The chain recombines TRBV20-1 with TRBJ2-1; D perhaps matches TRBD2 (6 bases). Looked up from germline, CDR1 is DFQATT and CDR2 is SNEGSKA (reference sequence). This CDR3 is built from 16 residues. V was cut by 6 bases and J by 1 base, with 19 bases left in between. The CDR3 nucleotides read TGCAGTGCCCCGGGAGTGGGGACGGGGTCCTACAATGAGCAGTTCTTC. This gives the protein CSAPGVGTGSYNEQFF.

This rearrangement joins TRBV20-1 to TRBJ2-5; 9 nucleotides line up with TRBD1. Germline values: CDR1 DFQATT, CDR2 SNEGSKA (reference sequence). V lost 3 bases and J lost 3; bases outside the gene matches: 5. There are 14 residues in the CDR3. CDR3 bases: TGCAGTGCTAGGGCCGGGACAGGGAAAGAGACCCAGTACTTC. It codes for CSARAGTGKETQYF.

J is TRBJ2-3 and V is TRBV13; TRBD2 might be the D (5 bases). The germline gives CDR1 PRHDT, CDR2 FYEKMQ (reference sequence). Between the trimmed V and J ends, which lost 0 bases and 0 bases, there was a span of 19 bases. The CDR3 has 19 amino acids. DNA for the CDR3: TGTGCCAGCAGCTTAGGCCACGGGGTTTGGGCTACTAGCACAGATACGCAGTATTTT. Translated, it gives CASSLGHGVWATSTDTQYF.

This rearrangement joins TRBV7-6 to TRBJ2-5; 9 bases are shared with TRBD1. Judging by the DNA end, TRBJ2-7 fits better; the J call may be wrong. The CDR3 spans 16 residues. Germline assignment: CDR1 SGHVS and CDR2 FNYEAQ. The DNA for the CDR3 is TGTGCCAGCAGCTTAGCGGGAAACAGGGGGCGAGACGAGCAGTACTTC. Protein: CASSLAGNRGRDEQYF.

The genes are TRBV20-1 and TRBJ2-4; possibly TRBD1 for D (6 bases). The end of the DNA aligns better with TRBJ2-7, so the J call may be wrong. CDR3 length: 16 amino acids. Germline-derived CDR1 and CDR2 are DFQATT and SNEGSKA (reference sequence). The CDR3 reads CSARDRGRGYNYEQYF. The CDR3 coding sequence is TGCAGTGCTAGAGATCGAGGTAGGGGGTATAATTACGAGCAGTACTTC.

The CDR3 reads CASSLKGKAGGYNEQFF. Written as DNA, the CDR3 is TGTGCCAGCAGCTTAAAAGGGAAAGCGGGGGGCTACAATGAGCAGTTCTTC. J is TRBJ2-1 and V is TRBV7-9; 9 bases are shared with TRBD2. The CDR3 loop spans 17 amino acids. In germline, CDR1 is SEHNR, CDR2 FQNEAQ (reference sequence). Germline trimming cut 2 bases from V and 3 bases from J; bases unmatched to any gene: 8.

This clonotype occurred a few times. The V call is TRBV27, the J call TRBJ2-7; the D gene could be TRBD1 or TRBD2 (5 bases each). With 5 bases removed from V and 0 bases from J, the gap between germline ends came to 14 bases. Looked up from germline, CDR1 is MNHEY and CDR2 is SMNVEV (reference sequence). This CDR3 contains 15 residues. The CDR3 DNA follows: TGTGCCAGCAGTAAGGGGACGGAGAGCTCCTACGAGCAGTACTTC. This translates into CASSKGTESSYEQYF.

This clonotype was observed a handful of times. The chain combines TRBV7-2 with TRBJ2-3; D unclear. Germline loops: CDR1 SGHTA, CDR2 FQGNSA. V lost 1 base and J 4 bases, leaving 9 bases between the germline ends. The CDR3 is made up of 14 amino acids. CDR3 in DNA: TGTGCCAGCAGCTTAGTAAGCACATCAGATACGCAGTATTTT. It codes for CASSLVSTSDTQYF.

Worth noting for this clonotype: At one end, the junction sequence differs from germline, possibly due to a read error. This chain joins TRBV12-3 or TRBV12-4 and TRBJ2-1, with TRBD2 matching 7 bases. The CDR3 has 16 residues. Here the CDR3 reads CVSRPAGHSSYNEQFF. The CDR3 bases are TGTGTCAGCCGCCCAGCGGGGCACAGCTCCTACAATGAGCAGTTCTTC.

The chain is built from TRBV12-3 or TRBV12-4 and TRBJ1-3; D unclear. This CDR3 is built from 15 residues. Trimming stripped 3 bases from V and 0 bases from J, with 9 bases between. The CDR3 region has the DNA TGTGCCAGCAGTTTGAGGGATAACTCTGGAAACACCATATATTTT. Its protein product is CASSLRDNSGNTIYF.

This clonotype came up a few times. The chain couples TRBV6-5 to TRBJ1-1; no clear D gene. The CDR3 runs to 12 residues. Germline CDR1 reads MNHEY; CDR2 reads SVGAGI. V was shortened by 2 bases and J by 9 bases, with 10 bases between the two germline ends. CDR3 in DNA: TGTGCCAGCAGTTACGTGTCCGGGAAAGCTTTCTTT. Translation gives CASSYVSGKAFF.

The CDR3 region is CASRVGGTLNTEAFF. The CDR3, as DNA: TGTGCCAGTAGGGTCGGGGGGACCCTGAACACTGAAGCTTTCTTT. The rearrangement uses TRBV19 and TRBJ1-1, with a weak D call TRBD1 (5 bases). The CDR3 has 15 amino acids. The V gene lost 6 bases and the J gene lost 0 bases, with 14 bases spanning the gap. CDR1 is LNHDA and CDR2 is SQIVND in the germline V gene (reference sequence).

This clonotype was picked up a small number of times. In DNA, the CDR3 is TGTGCCAGCAGCCTGTACAGGGGGCGGAACAATGAGCAGTTCTTC. It yields the protein CASSLYRGRNNEQFF. The chain couples TRBV2 to TRBJ2-1, with 9 bases fitting TRBD1. CDR3 length equals 15 residues. Trimming took 6 bases from V and 5 from J; bases not matched to a gene: 8. The germline CDR1 and CDR2 sequences are SNHLY and FYNNEI.

V is TRBV7-8 and J is TRBJ1-3; no firm D call. The germline CDR1 and CDR2 sequences are SGHVS and FQNEAQ. V shed 8 bases and J shed 9 bases, with 14 bases lying between them. The CDR3 spans 12 residues. The CDR3 nucleotides read TGTGCCAGCTACCATACCCTCGGCACCATATATTTT. Its translation: CASYHTLGTIYF.

The chain employs TRBV20-1 and TRBJ2-1, with 12 positions matching TRBD2. CDR1 is DFQATT, CDR2 SNEGSKA, per germline (reference sequence). Unmatched junction bases numbered 9, after V lost 2 bases and J lost 7 bases. The CDR3 covers 16 residues. The CDR3 DNA sequence: TGCAGTGCTAGATTGGCTAGCGGGGGGGCCGGAAATGAGCAGTTCTTC. Encoded protein: CSARLASGGAGNEQFF.

V usage is TRBV18 and J usage is TRBJ2-7; D gene uncertain. Between the trimmed V and J ends, which lost 5 bases and 1 base, there was a span of 15 bases. Germline V gene lookup returns CDR1 KGHSH and CDR2 LQKENI. This CDR3 contains 15 residues. CDR3 loop: CASSVRQALSYEQYF. CDR3 sequence (DNA): TGTGCCAGCTCAGTGCGGCAGGCCCTTTCCTACGAGCAGTACTTC. Full variable domain (missing parts from reference TRBV18 and TRBJ2-7): NAGVMQNPRHLVRRRGQEARLRCSPMKGHSHVYWYRQLPEEGLKFMVYLQKENIIDESGMPKERFSAEFPKEGPSILRIQQVVRGDSAAYFCASSVRQALSYEQYFGPGTRLTVT.

V and J are TRBV20-1 and TRBJ1-5; D ambiguous. Germline assignment: CDR1 DFQATT and CDR2 SNEGSKA (reference sequence). The CDR3 has 14 amino acids. The V end was cut by 0 bases, the J end by 6 bases, with 12 bases between. CDR3 in amino acids: CSARDFRGSQPQHF. CDR3 DNA sequence: TGCAGTGCTAGAGATTTTCGGGGTAGTCAGCCCCAGCATTTT.